What follows is one T cell receptor (beta chain) and its context. Its antigen is undetermined. This sample is drawn from a study of T cell responses to AZD1222 COVID-19 vaccine. Study-wide findings and caveats: The donor group comprised mostly white British people and more females; the analysis possibly underestimated clonal diversity.

The protocol was immunoSEQ multiplex PCR, while the TCRdb copy is restricted to in-frame clones and leaves out a portion. Among fewer than 100,000 clones listed, more than 70% were seen once. The sequence was obtained from an adult who received the AZD1222 COVID-19 vaccine. Sequenced material: peripheral blood, taken 28 days after the second AZD1222 dose.

The CDR3 nucleotides are TGCAGCGTTGGCGGATCTACGGATACGCAGTATTTT. Translated: CSVGGSTDTQYF. The gene calls are TRBV29-1 and TRBJ2-3; no firm D call. This CDR3 is 12 amino acids long. The V end was cut by 4 bases, the J end by 6 bases, with 11 bases between. Germline V gene data show CDR1 as SQVTM and CDR2 as ANQGSEA.